This T cell receptor beta chain was documented in a study of blood T cell repertoires in COVID-19. About the research overall: The analysed material was cDNA or gDNA that came from T cells, B-cell-depleted T cells, or PBMCs.

The ends were cut back, 3 bases at V and 3 bases at J, with 8 bases in the middle. There are 13 residues in the CDR3. In germline, CDR1 is KGHSH, CDR2 LQKENI. In the original processing: By means of reference gene primer amplification, nucleated cell counts were estimated. Some clones are missing from TCRdb's copy, which holds only in-frame ones; the method was immunoSEQ multiplex PCR. V and J calls and clone size are those listed in that table; D and trimming were worked out from the DNA. The sample gives 120,000 to 150,000 clones, 70% to 90% of which show up once; around 2.5% is in the top ten. This receptor was taken from a human donor with acute or convalescent COVID-19. The donor label of this sample is uncertain. Material for sequencing was peripheral blood. J is TRBJ1-1 and V is TRBV18; maybe TRBD1 (5 bases). The CDR3 sequence: CASSPTQDTEAFF. DNA of the CDR3: TGTGCCAGCTCACCTACACAGGACACTGAAGCTTTCTTT.